This TCR beta chain was obtained from a study of cytomegalovirus exposure and HLA in healthy donors. Findings of the study overall: Clonal expansion was found to be greater in HLA-associated TCR beta chains than in equally common others in a later analysis. In a later analysis, the majority of CMV-associated beta chains seemingly showed HLA restriction.

A multiplex PCR was run with 60 Vbeta primers and 13 Jbeta primers. Method: immunoSEQ multiplex PCR; TCRdb's copy keeps in-frame clones and lacks some. The repertoire consists of around 99,000 clones, with over 80% occurring once and the leading ten covering less than 3.5%. As for this clone: Antigen specificity is unknown. Other nucleotide sequences in the sample specify the same CDR3.

Healthy bone marrow donors made up the donor group. Each donor was nominally healthy when sampled (though unrecorded immune exposures were likely). The CDR3 runs to 11 residues. Germline values: CDR1 DFQATT, CDR2 SNEGSKA (reference sequence). Trimming stripped 0 bases from V and 4 bases from J, with 4 bases between. The receptor's source is a young man in good health and CMV-seropositive. The chain uses TRBV20-1 and TRBJ2-7, with D unresolved. The material sequenced was PBMCs. The CDR3 sequence: CSARDLYEQYF. The DNA for the CDR3 is TGCAGTGCTAGAGATCTGTACGAGCAGTACTTC.